A selection of T cell receptor beta chains follows, all from one sample in a study of T cell changes during pregnancy in multiple sclerosis. TCRdb's table, derived via immunoSEQ multiplex PCR, lists solely in-frame clones and lacks some. The sample has 30,000 to 40,000 clones, around 91% seen once. Here the sequenced sample was CD4+ T cells from peripheral blood mononuclear cells, taken in the second trimester of pregnancy. The receptors shown here come from a female donor with multiple sclerosis, enrolled in a pregnancy study. Both conserved end residues are part of each CDR3. The D gene is left open where the match is weak. Expanded clones are given a class, and other clones once, few, many or no size at all.

NA | TRBJ2-1 | 16 | TRBD2 | TRBV27 | CASSLSLAGDSGEQFF | TGTGCCAGCAGTTTATCACTAGCGGGAGATTCGGGTGAGCAGTTCTTC
NA | TRBJ2-2 | 16 | TRBD2 | TRBV7-2 | CASSLGLAAYTGELFF | TGTGCCAGCAGCTTAGGACTAGCGGCTTACACCGGGGAGCTGTTTTTT
NA | TRBJ2-7 | 14 | TRBD2 | TRBV5-1 | CASSLGGGSYEQYF | TGCGCCAGCAGCTTGGGGGGGGGCTCCTACGAGCAGTACTTC
few | TRBJ2-5 | 15 | TRBD1 | TRBV9 | CASSVAQGAQETQYF | TGTGCCAGCAGCGTAGCTCAGGGGGCACAAGAGACCCAGTACTTC
NA | TRBJ1-1 | 15 | NA | TRBV5-1 | CASSLDRAGLTEAFF | TGCGCCAGCAGCTTGGACAGGGCCGGACTCACTGAAGCTTTCTTT
NA | TRBJ1-5 | 18 | TRBD1 | TRBV25-1 | CASSGPPGTAYSNQPQHF | TGTGCCAGCAGTGGACCCCCCGGGACAGCTTATAGCAATCAGCCCCAGCATTTT
NA | TRBJ2-2 | 15 | NA | TRBV5-5 | CASSLRRHNTGELFF | TGTGCCAGCAGCTTGAGGCGGCACAACACCGGGGAGCTGTTTTTT
NA | TRBJ2-2 | 16 | TRBD1 | TRBV27 | CASSLSGTGVTGELFF | TGTGCCAGCAGTTTATCAGGGACAGGGGTCACCGGGGAGCTGTTTTTT
NA | TRBJ2-7 | 13 | NA | TRBV5-1 | CASSQDWLYEQYF | TGCGCCAGCAGCCAGGATTGGCTCTACGAGCAGTACTTC
NA | TRBJ2-7 | 15 | TRBD2 | TRBV7-2 | CASSYGLAGLYEQYF | TGTGCCAGCAGCTACGGACTAGCGGGACTCTACGAGCAGTACTTC
few | TRBJ1-5 | 13 | NA | TRBV6-1 | CASSRDSNQPQHF | TGTGCCAGCAGCAGGGATTCCAATCAGCCCCAGCATTTT
NA | TRBJ1-5 | 14 | NA | TRBV5-6 | CASSPRGKRQPQHF | TGTGCCAGCAGCCCAAGGGGCAAAAGGCAGCCCCAGCATTTT
NA | TRBJ1-4 | 15 | TRBD1 | TRBV9 | CASSVSGQSNEKLFF | TGTGCCAGCAGCGTCTCGGGACAGTCTAATGAAAAACTGTTTTTT
NA | TRBJ2-2 | 15 | TRBD2 | TRBV10-3 | CAIQTSGNGFGELFF | TGTGCCATCCAGACTAGCGGGAACGGATTCGGGGAGCTGTTTTTT
NA | TRBJ2-2 | 14 | NA | TRBV7-9 | CASSPTTNTGELFF | TGTGCCAGCAGCCCGACAACGAACACCGGGGAGCTGTTTTTT
NA | TRBJ2-5 | 15 | TRBD2 | TRBV7-6 | CASSAQRDPRETQYF | TGTGCCAGCAGCGCTCAGCGGGACCCCCGGGAGACCCAGTACTTC
NA | TRBJ1-2 | 16 | NA | TRBV12-2 | CASRPPLKGGNYGYTF | TGTGCAAGTCGCCCCCCCTTGAAGGGAGGTAACTATGGCTACACCTTC
NA | TRBJ2-1 | 10 | NA | TRBV2 | CASTHNEQFF | TGTGCCAGCACTCACAATGAGCAGTTCTTC
NA | TRBJ1-2 | 13 | TRBD1 | TRBV4-3 | CASSQQGGYGYTF | TGCGCCAGCAGCCAGCAGGGGGGATATGGCTACACCTTC
NA | TRBJ2-1 | 15 | TRBD2 | TRBV7-8 | CASSLASGSINEQFF | TGTGCCAGCAGCTTAGCTAGCGGGAGTATCAATGAGCAGTTCTTC
NA | TRBJ1-1 | 12 | NA | TRBV5-1 | CASSTGYTEAFF | TGCGCCAGCAGTACAGGATACACTGAAGCTTTCTTT
NA | TRBJ2-1 | 16 | TRBD2 | TRBV11-2 | CASSLDTGGNHNEQFF | TGTGCCAGCAGCTTAGATACGGGAGGGAACCACAATGAGCAGTTCTTC
NA | TRBJ2-5 | 14 | TRBD1 | TRBV6-1 | CASSTGASRETQYF | TGTGCCAGCAGTACAGGGGCGTCAAGAGAGACCCAGTACTTC
NA | TRBJ2-1 | 15 | NA | TRBV5-1 | CASSLAQQVYNEQFF | TGCGCCAGCAGCTTGGCACAACAGGTTTACAATGAGCAGTTCTTC
NA | TRBJ2-2 | 14 | NA | TRBV5-1 | CASSLGVTTGELFF | TGCGCCAGCAGCCTGGGGGTGACTACCGGGGAGCTGTTTTTT
NA | TRBJ1-5 | 14 | TRBD1 | TRBV19 | CASSPQGGNQPQHF | TGTGCCAGTAGCCCACAGGGGGGCAATCAGCCCCAGCATTTT